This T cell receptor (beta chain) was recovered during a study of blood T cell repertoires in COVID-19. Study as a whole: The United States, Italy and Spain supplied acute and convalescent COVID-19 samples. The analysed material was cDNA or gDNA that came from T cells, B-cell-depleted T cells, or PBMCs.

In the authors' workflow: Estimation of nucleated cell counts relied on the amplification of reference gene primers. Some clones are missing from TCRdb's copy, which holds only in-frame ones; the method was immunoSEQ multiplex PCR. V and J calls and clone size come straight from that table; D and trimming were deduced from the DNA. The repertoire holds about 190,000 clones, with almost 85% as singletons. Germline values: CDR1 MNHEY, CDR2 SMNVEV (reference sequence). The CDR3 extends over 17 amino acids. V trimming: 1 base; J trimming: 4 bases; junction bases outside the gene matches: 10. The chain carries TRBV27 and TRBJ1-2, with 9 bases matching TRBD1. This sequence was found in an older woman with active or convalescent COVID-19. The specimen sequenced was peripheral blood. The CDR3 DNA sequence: TGTGCCAGCAGTTTATTTGCCCTGGGACAGGGCGCCTATGGCTACACCTTC. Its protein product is CASSLFALGQGAYGYTF.